This entry lists 23 T cell receptor beta chains sequenced from one sample in a study of a mutant IDH1 vaccine in newly diagnosed glioma. No antigen has been assigned to these receptors. Some clones are missing from TCRdb's copy, which holds only in-frame ones; the method was immunoSEQ multiplex PCR. Of some 50,000 clones listed, 85% to 95% are singletons. Time point of the sample: week 35, safety follow-up. Every single dose of the vaccine, 300 ug of mutant IDH1 20-mer peptide, came with topical imiquimod. Here the sequenced sample was PBMCs, taken from a glioma patient whose treatment included an IDH1 peptide vaccine. The receptor set was obtained from a man aged 45-60 years with glioma.

The V call is TRBV19, the J call TRBJ1-2; D ambiguous. V was cut by 6 bases and J by 4 bases, with 9 bases left in between. The CDR3 has 12 residues. Germline V CDR1 and CDR2: LNHDA, SQIVND (reference sequence). The CDR3 nucleotides read TGTGCCAGTAGGGCCCGAGGCTATGGCTACACCTTC. Protein product: CASRARGYGYTF.

Written as DNA, the CDR3 is TGTGCCAGCAGTCTGGGACAGGGAAGCACTGAAGCTTTCTTT. It translates to CASSLGQGSTEAFF. The rearrangement joins TRBV6-5 to TRBJ1-1; 9 bases are a match to TRBD1. After removal of 5 bases from V and 4 bases from J, the junction contained 5 bases not matched to a gene. This CDR3 comprises 14 residues. The germline V gene encodes CDR1 MNHEY and CDR2 SVGAGI.

The CDR3 bases are TGCGCCAGCAGCCAAGGCAACGGGAAGGGCTATAGCAATCAGCCCCAGCATTTT. It translates to CASSQGNGKGYSNQPQHF. The J gene is TRBJ1-5, the V gene TRBV4-3, with D hard to call. CDR1 is LGHNA, CDR2 YSLEER, per germline. Trimming removed 1 base at V and 0 bases at J, with 16 bases between. The CDR3 has 18 residues.

DNA for the CDR3: TGTGCCAGCAGCGGGGGGGGCGGACATAATGAAAAACTGTTTTTT. It specifies CASSGGGGHNEKLFF. V and J are TRBV7-8 and TRBJ1-4; possible D gene TRBD1, 6 bases. CDR3 size: 15 residues. The V gene's germline CDR1 is SGHVS and CDR2 FQNEAQ. The germline V and J ends were trimmed by 5 bases and 4 bases, with 14 bases remaining between them.

The genes are TRBV9 and TRBJ2-3; D is perhaps TRBD1 or TRBD2 (5 bases each). The length of the CDR3 is 13 residues. Trimming cost V 5 bases and J 1 base, with 8 bases left between them. Germline lookup yields CDR1 SGDLS and CDR2 YYNGEE. Here the CDR3 reads CASSGGGTDTQYF. The DNA of the CDR3 is TGTGCCAGCAGTGGGGGAGGCACAGATACGCAGTATTTT.

The chain links TRBV2 to TRBJ2-2; possibly TRBD2 for D (6 bases). Germline values: CDR1 SNHLY, CDR2 FYNNEI. This CDR3 has 16 amino acids. Trimming shortened V by 8 bases and J by 6 bases, and 22 bases separated the two germline ends. The CDR3 here is CASGHDSTLAPGELFF. CDR3 sequence (DNA): TGTGCCAGCGGCCATGACAGCACACTAGCTCCCGGGGAGCTGTTTTTT.

V is TRBV4-1 and J is TRBJ1-3; tentatively, D is TRBD1 (5 bases). V gave up 1 base and J gave up 1 base, with 20 bases separating them. From germline, CDR1 is MGHRA and CDR2 YSYEKL. The length of the CDR3 is 19 residues. CDR3 in amino acids: CASSQGMGLGRRSGNTIYF. CDR3 coding DNA: TGCGCCAGCAGCCAAGGTATGGGACTGGGCAGGCGATCTGGAAACACCATATATTTT.

The rearrangement links TRBV28 to TRBJ2-4; TRBD2 aligns across 7 bases. The CDR3 is 12 amino acids. Germline V CDR1 and CDR2: MDHEN, SYDVKM. V lost 8 bases and J lost 6; bases outside the gene matches: 4. CDR3 amino acids: CASGGGGNIQYF. CDR3 coding DNA: TGTGCCAGCGGCGGGGGTGGAAACATTCAGTACTTC. Full variable domain (rest looked up from reference TRBV28 and TRBJ2-4): DVKVTQSSRYLVKRTGEKVFLECVQDMDHENMFWYRQDPGLGLRLIYFSYDVKMKEKGDIPEGYSVSREKKERFSLILESASTNQTSMYLCASGGGGNIQYFGAGTRLSVL.

The CDR3 bases are TGTGCCAGCAGTCAGGCACGGGACACTGAAGCTTTCTTT. Translating it yields CASSQARDTEAFF. The chain joins TRBV6-4 to TRBJ1-1; D remains ambiguous. V lost 5 bases and J lost 3, with 10 bases in between. Germline CDR1 and CDR2: MRHNA and SNTAGT. The CDR3 is 13 amino acids.

The chain employs TRBV19 and TRBJ1-5; no clear D. Germline V gene lookup returns CDR1 LNHDA and CDR2 SQIVND (reference sequence). This CDR3 spans 13 amino acids. The CDR3 coding sequence is TGTGGTACGAAGGGTGTTGGGGATCAGCCCCAGCATTTT. Its translation: CGTKGVGDQPQHF.

Concerning this clone itself: Relative to the germline gene, one junction end is altered; a read error may explain this. CDR3 region: CASSLDLGTEAFF. The CDR3 region has the DNA TGTGCTAGCAGCCTCGACTTGGGCACTGAAGCTTTCTTT. The J gene is TRBJ1-1, the V gene TRBV7-7; unclear D gene. CDR3 length: 13 amino acids. Germline loops: CDR1 SSHAT, CDR2 FNYEAQ (reference sequence).

The chain carries TRBV5-1 and TRBJ1-2, with D tentatively TRBD1 (5 bases). Per germline, CDR1 SGHRS and CDR2 YFSETQ. The V and J ends lost 3 bases and 4 bases respectively, with 10 bases between them. The CDR3 has 13 amino acids. The CDR3 sequence: CASSSDSLYGYTF. The DNA of the CDR3 is TGCGCCAGCAGCTCCGACAGCCTCTATGGCTACACCTTC.

The chain joins TRBV4-2 to TRBJ2-1, with TRBD2 matching 10 bases. Unmatched junction bases numbered 7, after V lost 0 bases and J lost 5 bases. The CDR3 consists of 17 residues. Per germline, CDR1 LGHNA and CDR2 YNFKEQ. The CDR3 sequence: CASSQDQKREGDNEQFF. The CDR3 DNA is TGTGCCAGCAGCCAAGATCAGAAGCGGGAGGGGGACAATGAGCAGTTCTTC.

The rearrangement uses TRBV5-1 and TRBJ2-7; 8 nucleotides line up with TRBD1. V shed 4 bases and J 5 bases; nucleotides not matched to a gene: 11. CDR1 SGHRS and CDR2 YFSETQ come from the germline V gene. CDR3 length: 15 amino acids. The CDR3 sequence: CASSGGTGKVNEQYF. In DNA form, the CDR3 reads TGCGCCAGCAGCGGGGGGACAGGTAAGGTCAACGAGCAGTACTTC.

As DNA, the CDR3 is TGTGCCAGCAGCCCGTTCCCCTCTCTGTCGGGCGATTGGGACACTGAAGCTTTCTTT. This gives the protein CASSPFPSLSGDWDTEAFF. V usage is TRBV11-2 and J usage is TRBJ1-1; no reliable D call. V was shortened by 5 bases and J by 3 bases, with 28 bases between the two germline ends. Germline CDR1 SGHAT, CDR2 FQNNGV. This CDR3 contains 19 residues.

The chain carries TRBV30 and TRBJ1-2; perhaps TRBD1 as D (6 bases). V was cut by 3 bases and J by 4 bases, with 18 bases left in between. The germline gives CDR1 GTSNPN, CDR2 SVGIG (reference sequence). CDR3 size: 15 residues. CDR3 sequence reads: CAWSRGTPTGYGYTF. CDR3 DNA: TGTGCCTGGAGCCGCGGGACACCAACAGGCTATGGCTACACCTTC.

CDR3 region: CASSFPRGRATEAFF. CDR3 bases: TGTGCCAGCAGCTTCCCCAGGGGGCGGGCCACTGAAGCTTTCTTT. The rearrangement links TRBV7-9 to TRBJ1-1; TRBD1 matches 8 bases. This CDR3 is built from 15 residues. Germline V CDR1 and CDR2: SEHNR, FQNEAQ (reference sequence). The V and J ends lost 3 bases and 4 bases, in that order; junction bases with no gene match: 7.

The chain employs TRBV6-5 and TRBJ1-1; 10 bases match TRBD1. From germline, CDR1 is MNHEY and CDR2 SVGAGI. V lost 5 bases, J lost 5 bases, and 8 bases stayed unmatched. The CDR3 spans 15 residues. The CDR3 protein is CASSRQTGGITEAFF. Here the CDR3 DNA reads TGTGCCAGCAGTCGGCAGACAGGGGGCATAACTGAAGCTTTCTTT.

The V call is TRBV5-4, the J call TRBJ2-3; 12 bases are a match to TRBD2. The J segment lost 4 bases and the V segment lost 4 bases, leaving 13 bases of the junction unmatched. The length of the CDR3 is 18 residues. From germline, CDR1 is SGHNT and CDR2 YYREEE (reference sequence). The CDR3: CASSREVLAGGISDTQYF. CDR3 in DNA: TGTGCCAGCAGCAGAGAAGTCCTAGCGGGGGGGATATCAGATACGCAGTATTTT.

The V and J genes are TRBV19 and TRBJ2-7, with D unresolved. Trimming took 3 bases from V and 9 from J, leaving 12 bases between them. The CDR3 extends over 12 amino acids. The germline CDR1 and CDR2 sequences are LNHDA and SQIVND (reference sequence). The CDR3 reads CASSMAVGLQYF. DNA of the CDR3: TGTGCCAGTAGTATGGCGGTAGGCCTGCAGTACTTC.

The CDR3 DNA reads TGTGCCAGCAGCTGGGACAGGGCCTCCTACGAGCAGTACTTC. Its translation: CASSWDRASYEQYF. The genes are TRBV7-8 and TRBJ2-7, with 9 bases fitting TRBD1. This CDR3 spans 14 amino acids. Losses at the gene ends were 4 bases for V and 0 bases for J; bases not matched to a gene: 1. The germline CDR1 and CDR2 sequences are SGHVS and FQNEAQ.

This clone was detected once. J is TRBJ2-1 and V is TRBV5-1, with 7 nucleotides matching TRBD2. Germline loops: CDR1 SGHRS, CDR2 YFSETQ. Unmatched junction bases numbered 6, after V lost 6 bases and J lost 0 bases. CDR3 length equals 15 residues. The CDR3 region has the DNA TGCGCCAGCAACGGCGGGAGTGGCTCCTACAATGAGCAGTTCTTC. It codes for CASNGGSGSYNEQFF.

This chain connects TRBV7-9 to TRBJ2-7, with 10 bases that match TRBD2. Germline V CDR1 and CDR2: SEHNR, FQNEAQ (reference sequence). After removal of 3 bases from V and 8 bases from J, the junction contained 7 bases not matched to a gene. The CDR3 has 14 residues. In DNA, the CDR3 is TGTGCCAGCAGCTTTGGAGCGGGAGGGCCTCAGCAGTACTTC. As protein: CASSFGAGGPQQYF.